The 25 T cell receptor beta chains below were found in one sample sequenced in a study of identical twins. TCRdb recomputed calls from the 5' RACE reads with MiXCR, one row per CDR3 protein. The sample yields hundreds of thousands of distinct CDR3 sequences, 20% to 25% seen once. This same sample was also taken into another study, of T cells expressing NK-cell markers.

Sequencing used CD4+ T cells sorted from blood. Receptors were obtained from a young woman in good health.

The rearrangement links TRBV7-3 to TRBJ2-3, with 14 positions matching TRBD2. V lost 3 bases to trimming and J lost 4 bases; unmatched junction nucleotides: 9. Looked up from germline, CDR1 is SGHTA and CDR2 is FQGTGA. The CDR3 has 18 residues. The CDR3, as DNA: TGTGCCAGCAGCTTGGGACTAGCGGGGGCGCCCGGGGCAGATACGCAGTATTTT. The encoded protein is CASSLGLAGAPGADTQYF.

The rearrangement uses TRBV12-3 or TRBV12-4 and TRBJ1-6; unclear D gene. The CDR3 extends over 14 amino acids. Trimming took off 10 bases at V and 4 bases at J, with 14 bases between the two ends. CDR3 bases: TGTGCCACCGCCCCGCGCAGTTATAATTCACCCCTCCACTTT. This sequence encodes CATAPRSYNSPLHF.

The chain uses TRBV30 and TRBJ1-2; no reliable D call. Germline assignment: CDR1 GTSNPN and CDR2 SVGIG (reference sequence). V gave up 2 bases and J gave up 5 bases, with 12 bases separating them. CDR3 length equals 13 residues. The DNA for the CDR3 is TGTGCCTGGAGTTTCCTTTGGGAGTATGGCTACACCTTC. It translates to CAWSFLWEYGYTF. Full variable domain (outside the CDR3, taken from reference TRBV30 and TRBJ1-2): SQTIHQWPATLVQPVGSPLSLECTVEGTSNPNLYWYRQAAGRGLQLLFYSVGIGQISSEVPQNLSASRPQDRQFILSSKKLLLSDSGFYLCAWSFLWEYGYTFGSGTRLTVV.

The CDR3 coding sequence is TGTGCCAGCAGTAACCGGGACTACCGAACTCAAGAGACCCAGTACTTC. Amino acid sequence: CASSNRDYRTQETQYF. This chain connects TRBV12-3 or TRBV12-4 to TRBJ2-5; 7 nucleotides align to TRBD2. This CDR3 has 16 residues. V dropped 5 bases and J dropped 2; count of bases not matched to a gene: 11.

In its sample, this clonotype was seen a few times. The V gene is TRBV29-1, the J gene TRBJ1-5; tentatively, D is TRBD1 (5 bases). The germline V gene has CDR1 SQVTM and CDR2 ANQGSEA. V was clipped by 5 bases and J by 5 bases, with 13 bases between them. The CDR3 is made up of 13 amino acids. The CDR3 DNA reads TGCAGCGTTCGTAGGGGTAACGATCAGCCCCAGCATTTT. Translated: CSVRRGNDQPQHF.

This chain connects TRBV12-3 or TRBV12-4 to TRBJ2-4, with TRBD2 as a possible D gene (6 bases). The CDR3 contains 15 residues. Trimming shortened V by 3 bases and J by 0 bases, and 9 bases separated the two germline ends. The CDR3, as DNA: TGTGCCAGCAGTTTCACGGGAGTAGCCAAAAACATTCAGTACTTC. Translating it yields CASSFTGVAKNIQYF.

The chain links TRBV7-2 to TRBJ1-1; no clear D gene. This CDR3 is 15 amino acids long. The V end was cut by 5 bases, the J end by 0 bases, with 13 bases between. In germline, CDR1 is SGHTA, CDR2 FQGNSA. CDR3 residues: CASSPLRLMNTEAFF. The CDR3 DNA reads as TGTGCCAGCAGCCCCCTGAGGCTTATGAACACTGAAGCTTTCTTT.

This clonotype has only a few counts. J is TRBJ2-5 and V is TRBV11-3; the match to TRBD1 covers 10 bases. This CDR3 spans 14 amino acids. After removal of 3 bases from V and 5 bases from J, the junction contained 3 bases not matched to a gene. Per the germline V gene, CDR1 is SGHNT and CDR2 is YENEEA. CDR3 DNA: TGTGCCAGCAGCTTCGGGACAGGGGTTGAGACCCAGTACTTC. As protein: CASSFGTGVETQYF.

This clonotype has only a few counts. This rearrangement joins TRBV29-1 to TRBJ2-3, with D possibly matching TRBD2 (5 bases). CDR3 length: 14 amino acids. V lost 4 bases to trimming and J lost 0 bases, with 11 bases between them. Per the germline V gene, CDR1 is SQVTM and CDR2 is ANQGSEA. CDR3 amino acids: CSVVLAVSTDTQYF. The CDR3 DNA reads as TGCAGCGTTGTCCTAGCTGTTAGCACAGATACGCAGTATTTT.

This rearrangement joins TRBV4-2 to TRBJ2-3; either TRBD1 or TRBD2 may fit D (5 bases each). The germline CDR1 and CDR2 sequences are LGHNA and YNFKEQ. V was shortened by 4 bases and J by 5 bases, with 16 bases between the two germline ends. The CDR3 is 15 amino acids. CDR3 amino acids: CASSRSGPRGDTQYF. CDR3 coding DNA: TGTGCCAGCAGCCGATCCGGGCCGAGGGGAGATACGCAGTATTTT.

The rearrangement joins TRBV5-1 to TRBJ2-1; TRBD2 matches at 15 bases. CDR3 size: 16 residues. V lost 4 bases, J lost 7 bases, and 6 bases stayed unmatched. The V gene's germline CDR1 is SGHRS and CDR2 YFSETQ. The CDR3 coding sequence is TGCGCCAGCAGCCTACCGGGACTAGCGGGAGGAAATGAGCAGTTCTTC. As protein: CASSLPGLAGGNEQFF.

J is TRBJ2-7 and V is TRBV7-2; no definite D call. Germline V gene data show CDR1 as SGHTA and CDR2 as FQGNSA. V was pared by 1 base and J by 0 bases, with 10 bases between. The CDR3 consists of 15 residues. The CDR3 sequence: CASSLGGTDSYEQYF. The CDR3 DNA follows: TGTGCCAGCAGCTTAGGTGGAACGGACTCCTACGAGCAGTACTTC.

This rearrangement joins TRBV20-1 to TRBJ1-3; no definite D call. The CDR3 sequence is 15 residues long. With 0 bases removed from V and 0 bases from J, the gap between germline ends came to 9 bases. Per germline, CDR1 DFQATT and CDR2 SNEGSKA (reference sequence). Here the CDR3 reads CSARDSGNSGNTIYF. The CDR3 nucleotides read TGCAGTGCTAGAGATTCCGGCAACTCTGGAAACACCATATATTTT.

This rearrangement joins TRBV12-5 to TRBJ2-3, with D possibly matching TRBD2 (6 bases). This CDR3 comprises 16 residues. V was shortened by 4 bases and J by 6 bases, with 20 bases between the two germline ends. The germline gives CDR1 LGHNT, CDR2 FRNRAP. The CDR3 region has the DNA TGTGCTAGTGGTTACTCAGCGGGTGTCGTGTCGGATACGCAGTATTTT. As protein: CASGYSAGVVSDTQYF. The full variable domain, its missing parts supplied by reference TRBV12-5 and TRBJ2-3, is DARVTQTPRHKVTEMGQEVTMRCQPILGHNTVFWYRQTMMQGLELLAYFRNRAPLDDSGMPKDRFSAEMPDATLATLKIQPSEPRDSAVYFCASGYSAGVVSDTQYFGPGTRLTVL.

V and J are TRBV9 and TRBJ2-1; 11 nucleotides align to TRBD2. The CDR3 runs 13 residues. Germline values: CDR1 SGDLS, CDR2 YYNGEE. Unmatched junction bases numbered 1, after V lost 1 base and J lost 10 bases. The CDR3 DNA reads TGTGCCAGCAGCGTACTAGCGGGAGGAGAGCAGTTCTTC. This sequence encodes CASSVLAGGEQFF.

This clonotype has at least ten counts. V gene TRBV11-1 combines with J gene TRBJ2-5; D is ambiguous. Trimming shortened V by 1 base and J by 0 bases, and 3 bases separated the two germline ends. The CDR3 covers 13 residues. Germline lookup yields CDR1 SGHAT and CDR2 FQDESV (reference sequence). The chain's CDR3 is CASSLDYQETQYF. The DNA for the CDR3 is TGTGCCAGCAGCTTAGATTACCAAGAGACCCAGTACTTC. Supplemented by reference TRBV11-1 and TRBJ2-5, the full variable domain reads EAEVAQSPRYKITEKSQAVAFWCDPISGHATLYWYRQILGQGPELLVQFQDESVVDDSQLPKDRFSAERLKGVDSTLKIQPAELGDSAMYLCASSLDYQETQYFGPGTRLLVL.

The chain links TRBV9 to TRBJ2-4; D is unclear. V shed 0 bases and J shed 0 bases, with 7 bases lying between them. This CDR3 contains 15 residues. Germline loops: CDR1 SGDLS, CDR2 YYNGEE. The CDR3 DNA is TGTGCCAGCAGCGTAGACGGCACAGCCAAAAACATTCAGTACTTC. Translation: CASSVDGTAKNIQYF.

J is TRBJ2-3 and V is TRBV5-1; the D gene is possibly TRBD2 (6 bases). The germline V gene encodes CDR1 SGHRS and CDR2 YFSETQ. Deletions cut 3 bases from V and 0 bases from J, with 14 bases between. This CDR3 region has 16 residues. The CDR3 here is CASSSGDSGSTDTQYF. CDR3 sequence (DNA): TGCGCCAGCAGCTCGGGGGACTCGGGGAGCACAGATACGCAGTATTTT. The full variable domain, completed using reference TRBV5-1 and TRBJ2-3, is KAGVTQTPRYLIKTRGQQVTLSCSPISGHRSVSWYQQTPGQGLQFLFEYFSETQRNKGNFPGRFSGRQFSNSRSEMNVSTLELGDSALYLCASSSGDSGSTDTQYFGPGTRLTVL.

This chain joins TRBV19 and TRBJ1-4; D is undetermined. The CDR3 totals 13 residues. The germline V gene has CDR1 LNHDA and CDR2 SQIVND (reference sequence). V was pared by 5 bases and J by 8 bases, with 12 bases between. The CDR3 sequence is CASSPTLREKLFF. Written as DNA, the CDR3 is TGTGCCAGTAGTCCGACCCTCCGGGAAAAACTGTTTTTT.

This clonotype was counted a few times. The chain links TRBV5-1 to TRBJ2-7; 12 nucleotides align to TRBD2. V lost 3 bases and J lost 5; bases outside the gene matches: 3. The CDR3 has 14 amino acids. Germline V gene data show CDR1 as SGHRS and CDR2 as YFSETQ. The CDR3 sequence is CASSSSGGADEQYF. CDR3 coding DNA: TGCGCCAGCAGCTCTAGCGGGGGGGCCGACGAGCAGTACTTC. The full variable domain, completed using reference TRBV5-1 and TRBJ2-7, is KAGVTQTPRYLIKTRGQQVTLSCSPISGHRSVSWYQQTPGQGLQFLFEYFSETQRNKGNFPGRFSGRQFSNSRSEMNVSTLELGDSALYLCASSSSGGADEQYFGPGTRLTVT.

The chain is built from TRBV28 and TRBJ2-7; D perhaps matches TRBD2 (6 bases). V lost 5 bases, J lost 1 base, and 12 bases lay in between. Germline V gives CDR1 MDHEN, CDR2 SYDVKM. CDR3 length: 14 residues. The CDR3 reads CASSLWRVSYEQYF. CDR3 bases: TGTGCCAGCAGTCTCTGGAGGGTGTCCTACGAGCAGTACTTC.

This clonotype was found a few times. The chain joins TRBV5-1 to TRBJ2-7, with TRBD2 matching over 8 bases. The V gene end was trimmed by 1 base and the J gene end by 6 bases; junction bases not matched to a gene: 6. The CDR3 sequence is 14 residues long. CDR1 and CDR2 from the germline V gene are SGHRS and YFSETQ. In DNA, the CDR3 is TGCGCCAGCAGCTTGCTAAGCGGGAGCGGCGAGCAGTACTTC. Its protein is CASSLLSGSGEQYF.

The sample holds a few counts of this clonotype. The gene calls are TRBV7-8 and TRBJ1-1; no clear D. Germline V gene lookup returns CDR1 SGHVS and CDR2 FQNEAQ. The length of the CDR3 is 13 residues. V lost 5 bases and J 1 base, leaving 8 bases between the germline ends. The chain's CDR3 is CASSSSQNTEAFF. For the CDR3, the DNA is TGTGCCAGCAGCAGTTCCCAGAACACTGAAGCTTTCTTT.

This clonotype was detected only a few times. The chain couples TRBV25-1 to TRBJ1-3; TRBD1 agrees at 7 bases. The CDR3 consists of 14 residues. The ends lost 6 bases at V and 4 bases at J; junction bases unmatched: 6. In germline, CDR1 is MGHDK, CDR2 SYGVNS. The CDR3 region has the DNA TGTGCCAGCAGCCGGGGGACAGCCGGAAACACCATATATTTT. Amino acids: CASSRGTAGNTIYF. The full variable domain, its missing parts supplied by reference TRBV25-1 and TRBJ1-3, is EADIYQTPRYLVIGTGKKITLECSQTMGHDKMYWYQQDPGMELHLIHYSYGVNSTEKGDLSSESTVSRIRTEHFPLTLESARPSHTSQYLCASSRGTAGNTIYFGEGSWLTVV.

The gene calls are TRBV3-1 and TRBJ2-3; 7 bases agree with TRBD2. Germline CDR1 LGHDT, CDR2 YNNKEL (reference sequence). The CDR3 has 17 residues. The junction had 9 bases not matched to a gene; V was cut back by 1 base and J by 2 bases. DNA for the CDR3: TGTGCCAGCAGCCAAGTCCTCGGGGCGGGGGACACAGATACGCAGTATTTT. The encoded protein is CASSQVLGAGDTDTQYF.